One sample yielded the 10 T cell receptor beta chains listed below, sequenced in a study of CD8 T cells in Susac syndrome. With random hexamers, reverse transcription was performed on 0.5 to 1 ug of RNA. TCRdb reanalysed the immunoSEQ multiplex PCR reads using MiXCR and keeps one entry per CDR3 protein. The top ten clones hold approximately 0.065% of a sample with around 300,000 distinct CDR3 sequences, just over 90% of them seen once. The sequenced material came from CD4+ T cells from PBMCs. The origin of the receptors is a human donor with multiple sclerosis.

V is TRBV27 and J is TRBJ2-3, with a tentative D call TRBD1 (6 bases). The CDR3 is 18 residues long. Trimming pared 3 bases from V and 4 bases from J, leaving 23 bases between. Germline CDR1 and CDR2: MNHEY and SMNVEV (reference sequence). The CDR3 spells CASSLGSWTALGADTQYF. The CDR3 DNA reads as TGTGCCAGCAGTTTGGGGTCATGGACAGCGCTAGGGGCAGATACGCAGTATTTT.

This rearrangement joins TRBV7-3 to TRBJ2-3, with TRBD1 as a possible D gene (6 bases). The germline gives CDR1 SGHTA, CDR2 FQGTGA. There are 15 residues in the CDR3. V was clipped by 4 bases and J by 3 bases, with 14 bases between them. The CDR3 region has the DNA TGTGCCAGCAGCTCTACAGGGTTAAGGACAGATACGCAGTATTTT. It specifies CASSSTGLRTDTQYF.

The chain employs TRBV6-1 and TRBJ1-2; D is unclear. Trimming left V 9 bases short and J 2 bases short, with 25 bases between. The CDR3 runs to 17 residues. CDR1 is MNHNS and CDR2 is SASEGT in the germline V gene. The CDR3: CARASFPEADSNYGYTF. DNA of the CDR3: TGTGCCAGGGCCTCCTTCCCGGAGGCTGATTCCAACTATGGCTACACCTTC.

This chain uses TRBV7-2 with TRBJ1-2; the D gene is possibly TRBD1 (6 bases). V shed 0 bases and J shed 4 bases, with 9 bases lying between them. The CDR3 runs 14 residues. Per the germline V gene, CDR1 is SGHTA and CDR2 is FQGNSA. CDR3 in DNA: TGTGCCAGCAGCTTAGCCAGGGGTGGCTATGGCTACACCTTC. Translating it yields CASSLARGGYGYTF.

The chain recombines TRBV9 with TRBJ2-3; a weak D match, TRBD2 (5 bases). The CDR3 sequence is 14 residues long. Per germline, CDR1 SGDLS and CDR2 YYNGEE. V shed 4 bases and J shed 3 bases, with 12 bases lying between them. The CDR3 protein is CASSSAVATDTQYF. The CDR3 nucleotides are TGTGCCAGCAGCTCAGCTGTAGCGACAGATACGCAGTATTTT.

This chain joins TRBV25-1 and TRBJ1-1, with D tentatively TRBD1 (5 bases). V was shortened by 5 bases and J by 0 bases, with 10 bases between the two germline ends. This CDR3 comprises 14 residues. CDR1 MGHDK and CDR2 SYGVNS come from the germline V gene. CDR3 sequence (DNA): TGTGCCAGCAGTACCGACAGCTTGAACACTGAAGCTTTCTTT. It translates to CASSTDSLNTEAFF.

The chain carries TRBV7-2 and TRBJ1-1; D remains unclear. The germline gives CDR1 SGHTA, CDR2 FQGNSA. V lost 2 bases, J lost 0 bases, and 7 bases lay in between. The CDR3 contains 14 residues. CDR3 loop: CASSLMLMNTEAFF. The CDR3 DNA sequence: TGTGCCAGCAGCTTAATGTTGATGAACACTGAAGCTTTCTTT.

Written as DNA, the CDR3 is TGTGCCAGCAGAACTAGCGGGCCAACCGGGGAGCTGTTTTTT. Protein product: CASRTSGPTGELFF. V and J are TRBV14 and TRBJ2-2; 9 bases are shared with TRBD2. Trimming removed 6 bases from V and 5 bases from J; junction bases left unmatched: 4. The CDR3 runs to 14 residues. CDR1 and CDR2 (germline): SGHDN, FVKESK.

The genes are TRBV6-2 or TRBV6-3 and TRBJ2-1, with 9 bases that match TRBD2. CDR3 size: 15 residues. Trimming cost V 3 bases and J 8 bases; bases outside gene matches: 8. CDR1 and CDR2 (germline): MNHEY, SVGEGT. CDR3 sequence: CASSYGREGRDEQFF. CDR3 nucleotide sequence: TGTGCCAGCAGTTATGGGCGGGAGGGCCGAGATGAGCAGTTCTTC.

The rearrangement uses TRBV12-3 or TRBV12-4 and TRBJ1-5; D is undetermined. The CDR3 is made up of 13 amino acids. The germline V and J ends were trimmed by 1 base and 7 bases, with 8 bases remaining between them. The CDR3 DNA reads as TGTGCCAGCAGTTTAGGCAGCTACCAGCCCCAGCATTTT. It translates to CASSLGSYQPQHF.